Presented here are 14 T cell receptor beta chains from one specimen sequenced in a study of blood T cell repertoires in COVID-19. Libraries were prepared by immunoSEQ multiplex PCR; TCRdb keeps only in-frame clonotypes and omits some of them. The sample lists over 45,000 clones, 90% occurring once. Sequenced material: peripheral blood. All receptors derive from a man between 45 and 60 years old with acute or convalescent COVID-19.

This CDR3 reads CASSVVSAGGREKLFF. The CDR3 DNA reads TGTGCCAGCAGCGTAGTATCGGCAGGGGGACGCGAAAAACTGTTTTTT. The gene calls are TRBV9 and TRBJ1-4, with 7 nucleotides matching TRBD1. The CDR3 length is 16 residues. V lost 0 bases and J lost 8; bases outside the gene matches: 10. Germline V CDR1 and CDR2: SGDLS, YYNGEE.

This rearrangement joins TRBV5-1 to TRBJ2-7; 7 bases align to TRBD1. Germline V CDR1 and CDR2: SGHRS, YFSETQ. The trim removed 0 bases at V and 0 bases at J, leaving 3 bases unmatched. This CDR3 has 15 amino acids. The CDR3 DNA reads as TGCGCCAGCAGCTTGGGGGACAGCCTCTCCTACGAGCAGTACTTC. Translation: CASSLGDSLSYEQYF. Drawing the rest from reference TRBV5-1 and TRBJ2-7, the complete variable domain is KAGVTQTPRYLIKTRGQQVTLSCSPISGHRSVSWYQQTPGQGLQFLFEYFSETQRNKGNFPGRFSGRQFSNSRSEMNVSTLELGDSALYLCASSLGDSLSYEQYFGPGTRLTVT.

V and J are TRBV3-1 (or the pseudogene TRBV3-2) and TRBJ2-2; TRBD2 matches 11 bases. The CDR3 is 14 residues long. V was pared by 6 bases and J by 9 bases, with 6 bases of the junction left unmatched. Germline V gives CDR1 LGHDT, CDR2 YNNKEL (reference sequence). This CDR3 is CASSTGTSGRELFF. CDR3 nucleotide sequence: TGTGCCAGCAGTACCGGGACTAGCGGCCGGGAGCTGTTTTTT.

The V and J genes are TRBV9 and TRBJ2-4; 14 bases match TRBD2. The trim removed 4 bases at V and 1 base at J, leaving 4 bases unmatched. The CDR3 sequence is 17 residues long. Germline V gene data show CDR1 as SGDLS and CDR2 as YYNGEE. The CDR3 is CASSPGTSGSAKNIQYF. CDR3 DNA sequence: TGTGCCAGCAGCCCCGGGACTAGCGGGAGCGCCAAAAACATTCAGTACTTC.

J is TRBJ2-7 and V is TRBV11-2; no clear D. The V end was cut by 2 bases, the J end by 5 bases, with 7 bases between. CDR3 length: 12 residues. Germline CDR1 reads SGHAT; CDR2 reads FQNNGV. CDR3 residues: CASSLNSDEQYF. For the CDR3, the DNA is TGTGCCAGCAGCTTAAACAGTGACGAGCAGTACTTC.

The chain links TRBV7-6 to TRBJ1-1; D remains ambiguous. Per germline, CDR1 SGHVS and CDR2 FNYEAQ. The V end was cut by 2 bases, the J end by 0 bases, with 10 bases between. This CDR3 has 15 amino acids. DNA of the CDR3: TGTGCCAGCAGCTTATATACAGAACTGAACACTGAAGCTTTCTTT. Its protein product is CASSLYTELNTEAFF.

The genes are TRBV4-1 and TRBJ1-5, with D perhaps matching TRBD1 (5 bases). This CDR3 region has 15 residues. Germline values: CDR1 MGHRA, CDR2 YSYEKL. Trimming removed 0 bases from V and 5 bases from J, with 11 bases in between. The CDR3 region is CASSQDPGPDQPQHF. The DNA of the CDR3 is TGCGCCAGCAGCCAAGATCCAGGGCCGGATCAGCCCCAGCATTTT.

The chain combines TRBV11-2 with TRBJ2-5; TRBD2 agrees at 7 bases. With 5 bases clipped from V and 1 base from J, the junction kept 7 bases outside the gene matches. From germline, CDR1 is SGHAT and CDR2 FQNNGV. The CDR3 is made up of 15 amino acids. The CDR3 nucleotides read TGTGCCAGCAGCGCGGGGGAACTTACCCAAGAGACCCAGTACTTC. It encodes CASSAGELTQETQYF.

This clone came up once. The rearrangement links TRBV6-1 to TRBJ1-5, with D possibly being TRBD1 (5 bases). Germline V lookup: CDR1 MNHNS, CDR2 SASEGT. This CDR3 spans 16 amino acids. V lost 1 base and J 7 bases, leaving 17 bases between the germline ends. The CDR3 sequence: CASSEGRLRVGQPQHF. Here the CDR3 DNA reads TGTGCCAGCAGTGAAGGACGTCTCAGGGTTGGACAGCCCCAGCATTTT.

CDR3 region: CASSRQGNTEAFF. The CDR3, as DNA: TGTGCCAGCAGTCGTCAGGGTAACACTGAAGCTTTCTTT. The chain has TRBV6-5 and TRBJ1-1, with a possible D match to TRBD1 (5 bases). Germline CDR1 is MNHEY and CDR2 is SVGAGI. Between the trimmed V and J ends, which lost 5 bases and 2 bases, there was a span of 9 bases. CDR3 length: 13 amino acids.

The J gene is TRBJ1-6, the V gene TRBV21-1; the table's D call, TRBD1, was not checked against the DNA. TRBV21-1 is given as a pseudogene. The CDR3 is made up of 17 amino acids. This CDR3 reads CASSKKLPTGDDSPLHF. The CDR3 DNA reads TGTGCCAGCAGCAAAAAACTCCCGACAGGGGACGATTCACCCCTCCACTTT.

The CDR3 nucleotides read TGTGCCAGCAGCTCGGGAGGGCTCTACGAGCAGTACTTC. Protein product: CASSSGGLYEQYF. The chain joins TRBV6-2 or TRBV6-3 to TRBJ2-7; 8 bases match TRBD2. Germline values: CDR1 MNHEY, CDR2 SVGEGT. The CDR3 loop spans 13 amino acids. V shed 6 bases and J 3 bases; nucleotides not matched to a gene: 4.

V usage is TRBV6-5 and J usage is TRBJ1-5; 7 bases are shared with TRBD1. The CDR3 is 14 residues long. V lost 4 bases and J lost 7; bases outside the gene matches: 7. Germline V gives CDR1 MNHEY, CDR2 SVGAGI. This CDR3 is CASSSRQGGQPQHF. In DNA, the CDR3 is TGTGCCAGCAGTTCAAGACAGGGCGGCCAGCCCCAGCATTTT.

This sequence joins TRBV7-9 and TRBJ2-5; 8 bases are a match to TRBD2. This CDR3 has 14 residues. CDR1 is SEHNR, CDR2 FQNEAQ, per germline (reference sequence). The V gene end was trimmed by 5 bases and the J gene end by 2 bases; junction bases not matched to a gene: 4. This chain's CDR3 is CASSRASGQETQYF. In DNA, the CDR3 is TGTGCCAGCAGCCGGGCTAGCGGGCAAGAGACCCAGTACTTC.